These 5 T cell receptor beta chains were all obtained from the same sample, sequenced in a study of blood T cell repertoires in COVID-19. Profiled with immunoSEQ multiplex PCR; TCRdb holds only in-frame clones, not every one. The sample has under 120,000 clones, under 80% seen once. The sample taken for sequencing was peripheral blood. The receptors originated from a man between 65 and 80 years old with active or convalescent COVID-19.

This clone was seen once. The CDR3 loop is CASSQESTFQETQYF. The CDR3, as DNA: TGCGCCAGCAGCCAAGAATCAACATTTCAAGAGACCCAGTACTTC. V is TRBV4-1 and J is TRBJ2-5; D not resolved. Trimming took off 0 bases at V and 2 bases at J, with 10 bases between the two ends. CDR1 and CDR2 (germline): MGHRA, YSYEKL. There are 15 residues in the CDR3.

This clone came up once. This sequence joins TRBV30 and TRBJ1-3; possibly TRBD1 for D (6 bases). Germline V gives CDR1 GTSNPN, CDR2 SVGIG (reference sequence). V lost 1 base to trimming and J lost 9 bases, with 19 bases between them. The length of the CDR3 is 15 residues. CDR3 residues: CAWSADRSSVGTIYF. In DNA form, the CDR3 reads TGTGCCTGGAGTGCTGACAGGTCCTCTGTGGGCACCATATATTTT.

The rearrangement joins TRBV4-1 to TRBJ1-4; 9 bases map to TRBD1. The CDR3 runs 17 residues. In germline, CDR1 is MGHRA, CDR2 YSYEKL. Trimming cost V 2 bases and J 3 bases; bases outside gene matches: 7. CDR3 sequence reads: CASSQKDRGAPNEKLFF. CDR3 DNA sequence: TGCGCCAGCAGCCAAAAGGACAGGGGTGCACCTAATGAAAAACTGTTTTTT.

The chain has TRBV11-2 and TRBJ2-5; TRBD1 matches 7 bases. CDR1 and CDR2 from the germline V gene are SGHAT and FQNNGV. This CDR3 is built from 15 residues. With V trimmed by 1 base and J by 4 bases, 6 bases remained unmatched. The CDR3 protein is CASSLGTGVGETQYF. CDR3 nucleotide sequence: TGTGCCAGCAGCTTAGGCACAGGGGTTGGAGAGACCCAGTACTTC.

The chain couples TRBV11-2 to TRBJ1-3, with a tentative D call TRBD1 (6 bases). Germline-derived CDR1 and CDR2 are SGHAT and FQNNGV. The V and J ends lost 2 bases and 0 bases respectively, with 8 bases between them. The CDR3 extends over 15 amino acids. The CDR3 DNA follows: TGTGCCAGCAGCTTACACAGGGACTCTGGAAACACCATATATTTT. Translated, it gives CASSLHRDSGNTIYF.